Below, 17 T cell receptor beta chains from the same sample are listed, as sequenced in a study of T cell changes during pregnancy in multiple sclerosis. Sequencing used immunoSEQ multiplex PCR; TCRdb keeps in-frame clones, though not all of them. The table lists over 45,000 clones, 75% to 90% of them singletons. The specimen was CD4+ T cells from peripheral blood mononuclear cells, collected in the first trimester of pregnancy. These receptors all stem from a female donor with multiple sclerosis, enrolled in a pregnancy study.

The chain joins TRBV5-1 to TRBJ1-1, with D hard to call. Germline CDR1 and CDR2: SGHRS and YFSETQ. V was clipped by 4 bases and J by 0 bases, with 7 bases between them. The CDR3 runs 13 residues. CDR3 amino acids: CASSPDLNTEAFF. The CDR3 region has the DNA TGCGCCAGCAGCCCAGATCTGAACACTGAAGCTTTCTTT.

The CDR3 loop reads CASSDREVSPLHF. The CDR3 region has the DNA TGTGCCAGCAGTGACAGGGAGGTTTCACCCCTCCACTTT. The rearrangement links TRBV2 to TRBJ1-6, with a weak D call TRBD1 (5 bases). V shed 3 bases and J shed 9 bases, with 9 bases lying between them. The germline V gene has CDR1 SNHLY and CDR2 FYNNEI. There are 13 residues in the CDR3.

V usage is TRBV19 and J usage is TRBJ1-5; no reliable D call. V was cut by 8 bases and J by 7 bases, with 12 bases left in between. Germline V CDR1 and CDR2: LNHDA, SQIVND (reference sequence). CDR3 length: 12 residues. The CDR3 sequence is CASSRMRQPQHF. The CDR3 coding sequence is TGTGCCAGTTCCAGGATGAGACAGCCCCAGCATTTT.

The rearrangement joins TRBV28 to TRBJ1-3; a possible D gene is TRBD1 (6 bases). Trimming removed 6 bases from V and 2 bases from J, with 14 bases in between. Germline V gene sequence: CDR1 MDHEN, CDR2 SYDVKM. This CDR3 comprises 15 residues. The CDR3 protein is CASRRGGGAGNTIYF. In nucleotides, the CDR3 is TGTGCCAGCAGGCGGGGAGGGGGGGCTGGAAACACCATATATTTT.

The rearrangement uses TRBV30 and TRBJ2-1; the match to TRBD2 covers 10 bases. With V trimmed by 0 bases and J by 5 bases, 16 bases remained unmatched. The germline V gene has CDR1 GTSNPN and CDR2 SVGIG (reference sequence). The CDR3 is 19 residues long. In DNA form, the CDR3 reads TGTGCCTGGAGTGTACGCGGGGGGGTTAGCGGGAGGAGGCACAATGAGCAGTTCTTC. Encoded protein: CAWSVRGGVSGRRHNEQFF.

This sequence joins TRBV5-8 and TRBJ2-7; D not resolved. The CDR3 length is 13 residues. Germline V gene data show CDR1 as SGHTS and CDR2 as YDEGEE. Trimming cost V 2 bases and J 1 base, with 7 bases left between them. CDR3: CASSFPGSYEQYF. CDR3 nucleotide sequence: TGTGCCAGCAGCTTCCCGGGTTCCTACGAGCAGTACTTC.

This chain joins TRBV30 and TRBJ1-2; D possibly corresponds to TRBD1 (6 bases). CDR3 length: 13 residues. Per the germline V gene, CDR1 is GTSNPN and CDR2 is SVGIG (reference sequence). V lost 4 bases and J 6 bases, leaving 15 bases between the germline ends. In DNA, the CDR3 is TGTGCCTGGACTGCGGGAGGGGGGCATGGCTACACCTTC. Translating it yields CAWTAGGGHGYTF.

The V gene is TRBV6-1, the J gene TRBJ2-5; perhaps TRBD1 as D (6 bases). V shed 5 bases and J shed 3 bases, with 10 bases lying between them. Germline CDR1 reads MNHNS; CDR2 reads SASEGT. There are 13 residues in the CDR3. The CDR3 nucleotides are TGTGCCAGCAGTACGCACAGGGAAGAGACCCAGTACTTC. It is translated as CASSTHREETQYF.

CDR3 loop: CAWDTGGIETQYF. In nucleotides, the CDR3 is TGTGCCTGGGATACAGGGGGCATAGAGACCCAGTACTTC. V usage is TRBV30 and J usage is TRBJ2-5, with 9 bases aligning to TRBD1. The germline gives CDR1 GTSNPN, CDR2 SVGIG (reference sequence). Trimming at V came to 5 bases and at J to 4 bases, leaving 5 bases not matched to a gene. The CDR3 consists of 13 residues.

CDR3 coding DNA: TGTGCCTGGGCGCCGGGGAGGGGAGGTGTGTGGAATACGCAGTATTTT. Translating it yields CAWAPGRGGVWNTQYF. The chain links TRBV30 to TRBJ2-3, with 7 bases aligning to TRBD2. CDR3 size: 16 residues. Germline CDR1 reads GTSNPN; CDR2 reads SVGIG (reference sequence). The J segment lost 7 bases and the V segment lost 5 bases, leaving 18 bases of the junction unmatched.

The chain couples TRBV11-3 to TRBJ1-3; D is ambiguous. The CDR3 covers 11 residues. Trimming stripped 7 bases from V and 4 bases from J, with 5 bases between. Looked up from germline, CDR1 is SGHNT and CDR2 is YENEEA. The CDR3 loop is CASIEGNTIYF. CDR3 DNA: TGTGCCAGCATAGAAGGAAACACCATATATTTT.

The J gene is TRBJ1-2, the V gene TRBV11-2; D call uncertain. CDR1 is SGHAT and CDR2 is FQNNGV in the germline V gene. Trimming removed 0 bases from V and 7 bases from J, with 6 bases in between. The CDR3 has 12 residues. The CDR3 sequence is CASSLEMAGYTF. CDR3 nucleotides: TGTGCCAGCAGCTTAGAGATGGCTGGCTACACCTTC.

The sample holds one count of this clone. The chain carries TRBV7-8 and TRBJ1-2, with a possible D match to TRBD1 (5 bases). This CDR3 region has 16 residues. The V end lost 0 bases, the J end lost 2 bases, and 13 bases lay between the germline ends. Per germline, CDR1 SGHVS and CDR2 FQNEAQ. The CDR3 DNA follows: TGTGCCAGCAGCTTAGCCGCCAGGGATAAAAACTATGGCTACACCTTC. Translating it yields CASSLAARDKNYGYTF.

This chain joins TRBV11-2 and TRBJ1-2; 9 bases are a match to TRBD1. CDR1 and CDR2 from the germline V gene are SGHAT and FQNNGV. The CDR3 has 16 residues. The V and J ends lost 5 bases and 6 bases, in that order; junction bases with no gene match: 13. CDR3 amino acids: CASSPIKGQGRDGYTF. As DNA, the CDR3 is TGTGCCAGCAGCCCCATTAAGGGACAGGGTCGGGATGGCTACACCTTC.

Remarks on this clone: This sample includes further DNA sequences coding for the same CDR3. The V gene is TRBV15, the J gene TRBJ2-7; perhaps TRBD1 as D (6 bases). The CDR3 extends over 15 amino acids. V was pared by 0 bases and J by 4 bases, with 13 bases between. CDR1 and CDR2 (germline): LNHNV, YYDKDF (reference sequence). The CDR3 loop is CATSRDPTGSYEQYF. In nucleotides, the CDR3 is TGTGCCACCAGCAGAGATCCGACAGGTTCTTACGAGCAGTACTTC. Filled out from reference TRBV15 and TRBJ2-7, the complete variable domain reads DAMVIQNPRYQVTQFGKPVTLSCSQTLNHNVMYWYQQKSSQAPKLLFHYYDKDFNNEADTPDNFQSRRPNTSFCFLDIRSPGLGDTAMYLCATSRDPTGSYEQYFGPGTRLTVT.

The gene calls are TRBV5-1 and TRBJ2-1, with a weak D call TRBD1 (5 bases). This CDR3 has 14 residues. From germline, CDR1 is SGHRS and CDR2 YFSETQ. V was pared by 3 bases and J by 8 bases, with 15 bases between. The CDR3 nucleotides are TGCGCCAGCAGCTCCTTTGGGGCGCGATATGAGCAGTTCTTC. Protein product: CASSSFGARYEQFF. The whole variable domain, filled in from reference TRBV5-1 and TRBJ2-1, reads KAGVTQTPRYLIKTRGQQVTLSCSPISGHRSVSWYQQTPGQGLQFLFEYFSETQRNKGNFPGRFSGRQFSNSRSEMNVSTLELGDSALYLCASSSFGARYEQFFGPGTRLTVL.

This chain uses TRBV2 with TRBJ2-7; tentatively, D is TRBD1 (6 bases). The ends were cut back, 5 bases at V and 2 bases at J, with 10 bases in the middle. CDR3 length: 13 residues. CDR1 is SNHLY and CDR2 is FYNNEI in the germline V gene. The CDR3 sequence: CASSQGRTYEQYF. In DNA form, the CDR3 reads TGTGCCAGCAGTCAGGGGCGGACCTACGAGCAGTACTTC.